Each of the 13 T cell receptor beta chains below was sequenced from the same sample in a study of human T cells and chemical hapten exposure. Documented time point: pre-sensitization, week 0. Treatment defined: therapeutic diphenylcyclopropenone sensitization with weekly scalp DPC. TCRdb used MiXCR to reprocess the RACE reads, holding one entry per CDR3 protein. This sample has tens of thousands of distinct CDR3 sequences; 10% to 11% occur once, and the top ten carry roughly 5%. This specimen consisted of whole blood, obtained in connection with sensitization to the hapten diphenylcyclopropenone (DPC). These receptors were collected from a woman aged 45-60 years with alopecia areata. Some clones in this sample may be carry-over from other donors' samples.

The table lists this clonotype with a count of one. It may be a read error: a sequence one base away is much more abundant. This likely comes from a read error, as the CDR3 has no conserved phenylalanine or tryptophan at its end. The chain uses TRBV10-3 and TRBJ2-7, with D possibly called TRBD1 or TRBD2 (5 bases each). The length of the CDR3 is 13 residues. Germline loops: CDR1 ENHRY, CDR2 SYGVKD. Trimming shortened V by 10 bases and J by 4 bases, and 17 bases separated the two germline ends. Here the CDR3 DNA reads TGTGCCACCGCCTTAGGGGTAGCGTACGAGCAGTACTCC. Its protein is CATALGVAYEQYS.

The chain carries TRBV27 and TRBJ1-6; D not resolved. V gave up 2 bases and J gave up 7 bases, with 6 bases separating them. The germline CDR1 and CDR2 sequences are MNHEY and SMNVEV (reference sequence). The CDR3 is 13 residues long. CDR3: CASSLIGNSPLHF. In DNA, the CDR3 is TGTGCCAGCAGTTTAATCGGGAATTCACCCCTCCACTTT.

This chain links TRBV28 with TRBJ2-2, with D uncertain. With 5 bases removed from V and 1 base from J, the gap between germline ends came to 8 bases. In germline, CDR1 is MDHEN, CDR2 SYDVKM. The CDR3 sequence is 14 residues long. Written as DNA, the CDR3 is TGTGCCAGCAGTCCCCGCGAGAACACCGGGGAGCTGTTTTTT. This translates into CASSPRENTGELFF.

The chain combines TRBV30 with TRBJ2-2; possible D gene TRBD1, 5 bases. V was trimmed by 0 bases and J by 0 bases, leaving 11 bases between them. Germline lookup yields CDR1 GTSNPN and CDR2 SVGIG (reference sequence). This CDR3 is 16 amino acids long. CDR3: CAWSVRVTANTGELFF. The CDR3 DNA reads TGTGCCTGGAGTGTACGGGTGACAGCGAACACCGGGGAGCTGTTTTTT. Together with reference TRBV30 and TRBJ2-2, the CDR3 gives the full variable domain: SQTIHQWPATLVQPVGSPLSLECTVEGTSNPNLYWYRQAAGRGLQLLFYSVGIGQISSEVPQNLSASRPQDRQFILSSKKLLLSDSGFYLCAWSVRVTANTGELFFGEGSRLTVL.

The CDR3 sequence: CASIPSTGVYQETQYF. The CDR3 nucleotides are TGTGCCAGCATTCCAAGTACGGGGGTTTACCAAGAGACCCAGTACTTC. The chain links TRBV28 to TRBJ2-5, with a tentative D call TRBD2 (6 bases). The CDR3 is made up of 16 amino acids. V shed 7 bases and J shed 0 bases, with 18 bases lying between them. The germline CDR1 and CDR2 sequences are MDHEN and SYDVKM. Filled out from reference TRBV28 and TRBJ2-5, the complete variable domain reads DVKVTQSSRYLVKRTGEKVFLECVQDMDHENMFWYRQDPGLGLRLIYFSYDVKMKEKGDIPEGYSVSREKKERFSLILESASTNQTSMYLCASIPSTGVYQETQYFGPGTRLLVL.

J is TRBJ2-1 and V is TRBV7-8; 8 nucleotides align to TRBD2. The CDR3 is made up of 18 amino acids. Trimming removed 5 bases from V and 9 bases from J; junction bases left unmatched: 21. CDR1 and CDR2 (germline): SGHVS, FQNEAQ. The CDR3 DNA reads as TGTGCCAGCAGCGGATCCCTCCGGCGGGAGGCGAACAGGGTTGAGCAGTTCTTC. This encodes CASSGSLRREANRVEQFF.

This clonotype was observed a few times. The chain combines TRBV5-1 with TRBJ2-3, with a tentative D call TRBD2 (5 bases). The CDR3 is made up of 15 amino acids. Germline V gene data show CDR1 as SGHRS and CDR2 as YFSETQ. V was pared by 4 bases and J by 5 bases, with 17 bases between. The CDR3 here is CASSADGNLLDTQYF. CDR3 nucleotide sequence: TGCGCCAGCAGCGCAGACGGGAACTTATTAGATACGCAGTATTTT. The full variable domain, rest sourced from reference TRBV5-1 and TRBJ2-3, is KAGVTQTPRYLIKTRGQQVTLSCSPISGHRSVSWYQQTPGQGLQFLFEYFSETQRNKGNFPGRFSGRQFSNSRSEMNVSTLELGDSALYLCASSADGNLLDTQYFGPGTRLTVL.

The V call is TRBV7-2, the J call TRBJ1-1; 10 nucleotides align to TRBD1. Trimming at V came to 5 bases and at J to 7 bases, leaving 10 bases not matched to a gene. The germline gives CDR1 SGHTA, CDR2 FQGNSA. This CDR3 is built from 15 residues. In nucleotides, the CDR3 is TGTGCCAGCAGCAACGCCGGGACAGGGGATTATGAAGCTTTCTTT. Its protein product is CASSNAGTGDYEAFF.

This clonotype was picked up many times. The V call is TRBV18, the J call TRBJ2-5; weak D call: TRBD2 (5 bases). There are 14 residues in the CDR3. Germline V gene data show CDR1 as KGHSH and CDR2 as LQKENI. V was trimmed by 5 bases and J by 4 bases, leaving 14 bases between them. For the CDR3, the DNA is TGTGCCAGCTCATCGGGAAGGGCCCCAGAGACCCAGTACTTC. It yields the protein CASSSGRAPETQYF.

The chain is built from TRBV28 and TRBJ2-3; tentative D call: TRBD1 (7 bases). CDR1 and CDR2 (germline): MDHEN, SYDVKM. This CDR3 spans 16 amino acids. V dropped 6 bases and J dropped 4 bases, with 20 bases sitting between them. CDR3 in DNA: TGTGCCAGCAGCCCAGCGGACGCCAGGGGGGCAGATACGCAGTATTTT. This gives the protein CASSPADARGADTQYF.

This clonotype was recorded a few times. The V call is TRBV27, the J call TRBJ1-3; D gene ambiguous. Trimming removed 5 bases at V and 2 bases at J, with 13 bases between. Germline V gene lookup returns CDR1 MNHEY and CDR2 SMNVEV (reference sequence). The CDR3 runs 15 residues. The CDR3 sequence is CASSLLRRPGNTIYF. The CDR3 DNA sequence: TGTGCCAGCAGTCTACTCAGGAGGCCTGGAAACACCATATATTTT.

This rearrangement joins TRBV2 to TRBJ2-6; tentatively, D is TRBD1 (6 bases). Trimming removed 8 bases at V and 0 bases at J, with 14 bases between. From germline, CDR1 is SNHLY and CDR2 FYNNEI. This CDR3 region has 16 residues. The CDR3 protein is CASGPTGTSGANVLTF. CDR3 sequence (DNA): TGTGCCAGCGGGCCGACAGGTACCTCTGGGGCCAACGTCCTGACTTTC.

This clonotype occurred many times. The chain has TRBV7-2 and TRBJ2-3, with 9 bases lining up with TRBD2. This CDR3 is built from 16 residues. Germline V gene data show CDR1 as SGHTA and CDR2 as FQGNSA. The V and J ends lost 5 bases and 2 bases, in that order; junction bases with no gene match: 8. This chain's CDR3 is CASSLGTSSPTDTQYF. The CDR3 DNA sequence: TGTGCCAGCAGCCTCGGGACTAGCAGTCCCACAGATACGCAGTATTTT.